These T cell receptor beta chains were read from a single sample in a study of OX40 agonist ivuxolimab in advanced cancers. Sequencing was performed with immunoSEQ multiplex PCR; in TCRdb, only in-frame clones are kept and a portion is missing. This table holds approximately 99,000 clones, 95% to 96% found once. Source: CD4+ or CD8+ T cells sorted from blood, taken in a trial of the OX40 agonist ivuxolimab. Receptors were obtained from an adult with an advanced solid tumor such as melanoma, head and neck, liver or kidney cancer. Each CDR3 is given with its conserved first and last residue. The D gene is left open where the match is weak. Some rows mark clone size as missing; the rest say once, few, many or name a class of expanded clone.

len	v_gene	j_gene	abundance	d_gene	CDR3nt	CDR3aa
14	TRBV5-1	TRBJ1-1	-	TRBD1	TGCGCCAGCACCCGGGACAGGGAGAACACTGAAGCTTTCTTT	CASTRDRENTEAFF
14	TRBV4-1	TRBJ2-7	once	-	TGCGCCAGCAGCCAAGAACCCGGAGGCAACGAGCAGTACTTC	CASSQEPGGNEQYF
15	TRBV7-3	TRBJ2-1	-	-	TGTGCCAGCAGCTTAACTGGTGACTCCCGGAATGAGCAGTTCTTC	CASSLTGDSRNEQFF
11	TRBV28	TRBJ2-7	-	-	TGTGCCAGCAGTTTCGCCTACGAGCAGTACTTC	CASSFAYEQYF
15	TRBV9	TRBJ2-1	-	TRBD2	TGTGCCAGCAGCGTTAGCGGGGGGGGTATTAATGAGCAGTTCTTC	CASSVSGGGINEQFF
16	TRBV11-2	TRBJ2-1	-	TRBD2	TGTGCCAGCAGCTCCCCGCTAGCGGGAGGCTACAATGAGCAGTTCTTC	CASSSPLAGGYNEQFF
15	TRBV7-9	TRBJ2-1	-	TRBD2	TGTGCCAGCAGCTCTAGCGGCGGCACCTACAATGAGCAGTTCTTC	CASSSSGGTYNEQFF
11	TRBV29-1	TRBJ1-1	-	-	TGCAGCGTCCAGGATAACACTGAAGCTTTCTTT	CSVQDNTEAFF
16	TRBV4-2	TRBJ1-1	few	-	TGTGCCAGCAGCCAGGCGCCTTGGGGCTCGAACACTGAAGCTTTCTTT	CASSQAPWGSNTEAFF
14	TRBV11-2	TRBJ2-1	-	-	TGTGCCAGCACGGGGCAGGGTCCCTACAATGAGCAGTTCTTC	CASTGQGPYNEQFF
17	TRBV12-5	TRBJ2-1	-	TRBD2	TGTGCTAGTGGTTTGGTACTAGCGGGAGCCAACTACAATGAGCAGTTCTTC	CASGLVLAGANYNEQFF
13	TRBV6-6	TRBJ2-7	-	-	TGTGCCAGCAGTCTATCGCTTGACTACGAGCAGTACTTC	CASSLSLDYEQYF
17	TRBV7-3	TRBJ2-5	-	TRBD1	TGTGCCAGCAGCGCTGGACAGGGCGAGACGGGCCAGGAGACCCAGTACTTC	CASSAGQGETGQETQYF
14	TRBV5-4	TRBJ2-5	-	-	TGTGCCAGCAGCTTGCTAGGGGACCAAGAGACCCAGTACTTC	CASSLLGDQETQYF
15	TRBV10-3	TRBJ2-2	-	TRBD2	TGTGCCATCAAAGAACTAGCGGGGGAAATCGGGGAGCTGTTTTTT	CAIKELAGEIGELFF
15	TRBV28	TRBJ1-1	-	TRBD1	TGTGCCAGCAGTATCCACTCAGGGGGCGCCGCTGAAGCTTTCTTT	CASSIHSGGAAEAFF
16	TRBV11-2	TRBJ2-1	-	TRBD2	TGTGCCAGCAGCCCAGCATTCGGGACTAGCCCCTTGGAGCAGTTCTTC	CASSPAFGTSPLEQFF
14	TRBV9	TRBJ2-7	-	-	TGTGCCAGCAGCGGGGCAAGGGGCTCCTACGAGCAGTACTTC	CASSGARGSYEQYF
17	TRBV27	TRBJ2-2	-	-	TGTGCCAGCAGTTCCCCTATGGCGGATGTGAACACCGGGGAGCTGTTTTTT	CASSSPMADVNTGELFF
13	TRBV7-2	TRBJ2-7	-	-	TGTGCCAGCAGCTTCGGGGTCACCTACGAGCAGTACTTC	CASSFGVTYEQYF
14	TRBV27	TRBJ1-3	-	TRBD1	TGTGCCAGCAGTCCCCGACAGGGCGGAAACACCATATATTTT	CASSPRQGGNTIYF
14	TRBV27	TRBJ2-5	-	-	TGTGCCAGCACCGGGGCGGGGGCCCAAGAGACCCAGTACTTC	CASTGAGAQETQYF
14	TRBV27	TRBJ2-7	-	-	TGTGCCAGCAGTTTAGTCGGAATCAGCTACGAGCAGTACTTC	CASSLVGISYEQYF
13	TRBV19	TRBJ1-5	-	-	TGTGCCAGCACCGGGACACCCAATCAGCCCCAGCATTTT	CASTGTPNQPQHF
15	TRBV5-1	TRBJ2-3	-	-	TGCGCCAGCAGCTTGGTCCGGGACAGCACAGATACGCAGTATTTT	CASSLVRDSTDTQYF
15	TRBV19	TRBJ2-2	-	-	TGTGCCAGTAGTATCGGATCGGGGGTTCGGGGGGAGCTGTTTTTT	CASSIGSGVRGELFF
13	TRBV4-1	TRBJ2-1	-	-	TGCGCCAGCAGCCCAACGGGACAATGGGAGCAGTTCTTC	CASSPTGQWEQFF
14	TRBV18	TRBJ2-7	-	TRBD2	TGTGCCAGCTCATCGAGCGGGGGGGCCGACGAGCAGTACTTC	CASSSSGGADEQYF
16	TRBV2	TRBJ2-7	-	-	TGTGCCAGCAGTGAAAGAGAGGAGGGGGCGGGCTACGAGCAGTACTTC	CASSEREEGAGYEQYF
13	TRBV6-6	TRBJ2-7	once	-	TGTGCCAGCAGTTCCATTGGGGGCTACGAGCAGTACTTC	CASSSIGGYEQYF